Listed here are 12 T cell receptor beta chains from one sample, sequenced in a study of human T cells and chemical hapten exposure. Time point indicated: patch test 1, 2 weeks after DPC sensitization. Treatment specified: therapeutic diphenylcyclopropenone sensitization with weekly scalp DPC. TCRdb passed the RACE reads through MiXCR, listing each CDR3 protein once. The sample lists about 360,000 distinct CDR3 sequences, nearly 5% occurring once. This specimen consisted of whole blood, obtained in connection with sensitization to the hapten diphenylcyclopropenone (DPC). These TCRs come from a woman aged 45-65 years with alopecia areata. Some clones in this sample may be carry-over from other donors' samples.

The chain employs TRBV20-1 and TRBJ1-5; D call uncertain. The V end was cut by 0 bases, the J end by 2 bases, with 14 bases between. The CDR3 length is 16 residues. Germline V gene sequence: CDR1 DFQATT, CDR2 SNEGSKA (reference sequence). CDR3 sequence (DNA): TGCAGTGCTAGAGATCGACGGCCCGGGGGCAATCAGCCCCAGCATTTT. This encodes CSARDRRPGGNQPQHF.

V gene TRBV20-1 combines with J gene TRBJ2-1; the match to TRBD2 covers 7 bases. With 3 bases clipped from V and 9 bases from J, the junction kept 11 bases outside the gene matches. This CDR3 has 14 amino acids. Germline V gene sequence: CDR1 DFQATT, CDR2 SNEGSKA (reference sequence). CDR3 sequence (DNA): TGCAGTGCTAGGAGGTCGGGGGAGGGAGGTGAGCAGTTCTTC. This sequence encodes CSARRSGEGGEQFF.

This clonotype occurred many times. The genes are TRBV6-5 and TRBJ2-5; D is undetermined. V was clipped by 2 bases and J by 9 bases, with 7 bases between them. Germline-derived CDR1 and CDR2 are MNHEY and SVGAGI. This CDR3 contains 11 residues. CDR3 loop: CASSYDRAQYF. The CDR3 coding sequence is TGTGCCAGCAGTTACGACCGGGCCCAGTACTTC.

This clonotype was observed many times. The V and J genes are TRBV29-1 and TRBJ2-1; possible D gene TRBD2, 7 bases. There are 18 residues in the CDR3. Germline CDR1 SQVTM, CDR2 ANQGSEA. V lost 4 bases and J lost 4, with 26 bases in between. Here the CDR3 DNA reads TGCAGCGTTGTAGGGGGGCATGGCGGGAGTCAATTTTACAATGAGCAGTTCTTC. Encoded protein: CSVVGGHGGSQFYNEQFF.

The sample holds many counts of this clonotype. The gene calls are TRBV10-3 and TRBJ1-1; D unresolved. Per germline, CDR1 ENHRY and CDR2 SYGVKD. Between the trimmed V and J ends, which lost 10 bases and 3 bases, there was a span of 9 bases. CDR3 length: 11 residues. Here the CDR3 DNA reads TGTGCCACCGCGGTGGACACTGAAGCTTTCTTT. Its translation is CATAVDTEAFF.

CDR3 in amino acids: CASSPGQGGLPTNEKLFF. The CDR3 DNA reads as TGTGCCAGCAGCCCCGGACAGGGGGGTCTCCCAACTAATGAAAAACTGTTTTTT. The chain recombines TRBV7-9 with TRBJ1-4; 10 bases agree with TRBD1. Germline assignment: CDR1 SEHNR and CDR2 FQNEAQ (reference sequence). The CDR3 runs 18 residues. V was clipped by 5 bases and J by 0 bases; unmatched bases: 9.

This clonotype was picked up a small number of times. The chain has TRBV7-2 and TRBJ2-6, with TRBD1 matching 8 bases. The CDR3 is made up of 17 amino acids. V dropped 3 bases and J dropped 2; count of bases not matched to a gene: 6. Germline V lookup: CDR1 SGHTA, CDR2 FQGNSA. The CDR3 loop is CASSLAGGAPGANVLTF. CDR3 coding DNA: TGTGCCAGCAGCTTGGCAGGGGGCGCCCCTGGGGCCAACGTCCTGACTTTC.

This clonotype came up many times. J is TRBJ2-4 and V is TRBV20-1; D gene ambiguous. Trimming took off 3 bases at V and 2 bases at J, with 8 bases between the two ends. Looked up from germline, CDR1 is DFQATT and CDR2 is SNEGSKA (reference sequence). There are 13 residues in the CDR3. The CDR3: CSASHPTKNIQYF. DNA of the CDR3: TGCAGTGCTAGTCATCCAACCAAAAACATTCAGTACTTC.

This clonotype was picked up many times. J is TRBJ1-5 and V is TRBV18, with D possibly TRBD1 on 6 matching bases. CDR3 length: 14 residues. Trimming shortened V by 5 bases and J by 2 bases, and 10 bases separated the two germline ends. CDR1 and CDR2 (germline): KGHSH, LQKENI. This chain's CDR3 is CASSSGARNQPQHF. The CDR3 DNA is TGTGCCAGCTCATCAGGGGCGCGCAATCAGCCCCAGCATTTT.

This clonotype showed up many times. The rearrangement joins TRBV4-1 to TRBJ2-2; weak D call: TRBD1 (6 bases). This CDR3 has 15 residues. Germline CDR1 is MGHRA and CDR2 is YSYEKL. Trimming took off 1 base at V and 5 bases at J, with 11 bases between the two ends. This chain's CDR3 is CASSQAGGRTGELFF. The CDR3 bases are TGCGCCAGCAGCCAAGCTGGGGGCCGAACCGGGGAGCTGTTTTTT.

There are many counts of this clonotype. The chain links TRBV28 to TRBJ1-4, with D possibly TRBD1 on 6 matching bases. Trimming cost V 8 bases and J 7 bases, with 23 bases left between them. CDR1 is MDHEN and CDR2 is SYDVKM in the germline V gene. CDR3 length: 16 amino acids. CDR3 sequence (DNA): TGTGCCAGCGGCAGCGTCGCAGGGGAATATAGTGAAAAACTGTTTTTT. Protein product: CASGSVAGEYSEKLFF.

This clonotype occurred many times. V gene TRBV6-5 combines with J gene TRBJ1-3; D is perhaps TRBD1 (6 bases). In germline, CDR1 is MNHEY, CDR2 SVGAGI. The CDR3 covers 14 residues. Trimming left V 5 bases short and J 1 base short, with 9 bases between. CDR3 protein: CASSADRSGNTIYF. Written as DNA, the CDR3 is TGTGCCAGCAGTGCGGACAGATCTGGAAACACCATATATTTT.